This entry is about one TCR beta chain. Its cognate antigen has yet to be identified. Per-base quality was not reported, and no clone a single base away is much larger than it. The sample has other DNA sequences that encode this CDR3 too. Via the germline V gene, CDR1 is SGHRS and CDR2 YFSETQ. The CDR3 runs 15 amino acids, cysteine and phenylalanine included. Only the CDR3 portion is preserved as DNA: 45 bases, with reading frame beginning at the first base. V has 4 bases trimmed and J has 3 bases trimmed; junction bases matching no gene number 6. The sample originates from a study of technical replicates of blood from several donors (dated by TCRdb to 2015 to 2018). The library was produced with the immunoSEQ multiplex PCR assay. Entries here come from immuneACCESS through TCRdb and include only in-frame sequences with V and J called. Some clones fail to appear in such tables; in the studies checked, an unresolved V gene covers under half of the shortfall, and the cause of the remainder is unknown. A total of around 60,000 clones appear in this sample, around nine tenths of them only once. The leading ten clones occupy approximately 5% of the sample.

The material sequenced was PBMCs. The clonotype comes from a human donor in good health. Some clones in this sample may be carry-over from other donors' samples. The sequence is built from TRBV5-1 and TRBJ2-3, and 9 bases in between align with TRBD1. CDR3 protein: CASSTGQGGTDTQYF. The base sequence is TGCGCCAGCAGCACGGGACAGGGTGGGACAGATACGCAGTATTTT.